What follows are 30 T cell receptor beta chains derived from one specimen sequenced in a study of blood T cell repertoires in COVID-19. Clones were sequenced by immunoSEQ multiplex PCR, and TCRdb holds only the in-frame ones, with some missing. The sample consists of approximately 300,000 clones, approximately 90% of them appearing once. Source material: PBMCs or T cells enriched from blood (not recorded which). These receptors were obtained from a woman under 30 who had recovered from COVID-19.

The chain employs TRBV25-1 and TRBJ2-2; 10 nucleotides align to TRBD1. The germline gives CDR1 MGHDK, CDR2 SYGVNS. V gave up 4 bases and J gave up 4 bases; unmatched junction bases: 6. The CDR3 is 16 amino acids. CDR3 amino acids: CASSAPGTGVTGELFF. Here the CDR3 DNA reads TGTGCCAGCAGTGCCCCGGGGACAGGGGTCACCGGGGAGCTGTTTTTT. The complete variable domain, with remaining parts taken from reference TRBV25-1 and TRBJ2-2, reads EADIYQTPRYLVIGTGKKITLECSQTMGHDKMYWYQQDPGMELHLIHYSYGVNSTEKGDLSSESTVSRIRTEHFPLTLESARPSHTSQYLCASSAPGTGVTGELFFGEGSRLTVL.

The chain has TRBV18 and TRBJ1-2; TRBD1 is a possible D gene (6 bases). CDR3 length: 17 residues. Trimming took 2 bases from V and 2 from J, leaving 18 bases between them. Germline V gene sequence: CDR1 KGHSH, CDR2 LQKENI. The CDR3 sequence: CASSPGTTRTLNYGYTF. CDR3 coding DNA: TGTGCCAGCTCACCAGGGACAACTCGGACCCTCAACTATGGCTACACCTTC.

V usage is TRBV18 and J usage is TRBJ1-2, with D possibly being TRBD1 (6 bases). This CDR3 has 14 amino acids. CDR1 is KGHSH and CDR2 is LQKENI in the germline V gene. Trimming shortened V by 4 bases and J by 1 base, and 10 bases separated the two germline ends. The CDR3 is CASSRQDFNYGYTF. The CDR3 nucleotides read TGTGCCAGCTCACGACAGGACTTTAACTATGGCTACACCTTC.

The chain has TRBV9 and TRBJ2-2; TRBD1 might be the D (5 bases). The germline V gene encodes CDR1 SGDLS and CDR2 YYNGEE. V was cut by 0 bases and J by 4 bases, with 13 bases left in between. CDR3 size: 16 residues. The chain's CDR3 is CASSVARASRTGELFF. The CDR3 nucleotides read TGTGCCAGCAGCGTAGCCAGGGCCTCGCGCACCGGGGAGCTGTTTTTT.

V usage is TRBV28 and J usage is TRBJ2-5; TRBD2 matches at 7 bases. The V gene's germline CDR1 is MDHEN and CDR2 SYDVKM. The CDR3 runs 11 residues. This chain's CDR3 is CGASGQETQYF. The CDR3 bases are TGTGGAGCTAGCGGCCAAGAGACCCAGTACTTC.

This chain links TRBV10-2 with TRBJ1-1, with 8 positions matching TRBD1. CDR3 length: 13 amino acids. V was pared by 6 bases and J by 4 bases, with 4 bases of the junction left unmatched. CDR1 is WSHSY, CDR2 SAAADI, per germline. In DNA form, the CDR3 reads TGCGCCAGCAGATCGGACAGGGCCACTGAAGCTTTCTTT. This translates into CASRSDRATEAFF.

The rearrangement uses TRBV27 and TRBJ1-4; D perhaps matches TRBD1 (6 bases). CDR1 is MNHEY and CDR2 is SMNVEV in the germline V gene (reference sequence). The CDR3 length is 17 residues. Trimming took 4 bases from V and 4 from J, leaving 19 bases between them. The CDR3 DNA sequence: TGTGCCAGCAGTTCCCTATCCCTGACAGGCTTTAATGAAAAACTGTTTTTT. This translates into CASSSLSLTGFNEKLFF.

The chain is built from TRBV30 and TRBJ1-5, with D perhaps matching TRBD1 (5 bases). The length of the CDR3 is 15 residues. Germline values: CDR1 GTSNPN, CDR2 SVGIG (reference sequence). V was pared by 0 bases and J by 6 bases, with 15 bases between. The CDR3 DNA is TGTGCCTGGAGTGTAATGGGAGGGGCGGGTCAGCCCCAGCATTTT. Translating it yields CAWSVMGGAGQPQHF. The whole variable domain, filled in from reference TRBV30 and TRBJ1-5, reads SQTIHQWPATLVQPVGSPLSLECTVEGTSNPNLYWYRQAAGRGLQLLFYSVGIGQISSEVPQNLSASRPQDRQFILSSKKLLLSDSGFYLCAWSVMGGAGQPQHFGDGTRLSIL.

V and J are TRBV3-1 (or the pseudogene TRBV3-2) and TRBJ1-3, with 7 bases lining up with TRBD1. This CDR3 is built from 15 residues. Losses at the gene ends were 3 bases for V and 3 bases for J; bases not matched to a gene: 5. CDR1 and CDR2 from the germline V gene are LGHDT and YNNKEL (reference sequence). CDR3 nucleotides: TGTGCCAGCAGCCAGGAGGGACAGTTTGGAAACACCATATATTTT. Amino acid sequence: CASSQEGQFGNTIYF.

The chain is built from TRBV3-1 (or the pseudogene TRBV3-2) and TRBJ1-6; D may be TRBD1 (6 bases). The CDR3 is 15 amino acids. From germline, CDR1 is LGHDT and CDR2 YNNKEL (reference sequence). The germline V and J ends were trimmed by 2 bases and 10 bases, with 15 bases remaining between them. CDR3: CASSQRGLGGSPLHF. In DNA, the CDR3 is TGTGCCAGCAGCCAAAGGGGTTTAGGGGGATCACCCCTCCACTTT.

The chain uses TRBV18 and TRBJ2-7, with 11 positions matching TRBD2. V trimming: 3 bases; J trimming: 3 bases; junction bases outside the gene matches: 4. The V gene's germline CDR1 is KGHSH and CDR2 LQKENI. This CDR3 has 15 residues. The CDR3 DNA reads TGTGCCAGCTCACCCCCTAGCGGGGGGTACTACGAGCAGTACTTC. Protein product: CASSPPSGGYYEQYF.

V and J are TRBV19 and TRBJ1-5, with 8 bases lining up with TRBD1. The trim removed 6 bases at V and 4 bases at J, leaving 8 bases unmatched. Germline assignment: CDR1 LNHDA and CDR2 SQIVND (reference sequence). The CDR3 length is 15 residues. In DNA, the CDR3 is TGTGCCAGTAGGGAGGACAGGGCAATTAATCAGCCCCAGCATTTT. Its translation is CASREDRAINQPQHF.

The chain recombines TRBV20-1 with TRBJ1-2; D not certain. The CDR3 runs 11 residues. Looked up from germline, CDR1 is DFQATT and CDR2 is SNEGSKA (reference sequence). V shed 5 bases and J shed 8 bases, with 12 bases lying between them. The CDR3 DNA reads as TGCAGTGCTGATTTAAGCTGGGGCTACACCTTC. Protein product: CSADLSWGYTF.

The chain employs TRBV5-1 and TRBJ1-2; 7 positions match TRBD1. V was clipped by 2 bases and J by 8 bases; unmatched bases: 9. The CDR3 has 14 residues. Per the germline V gene, CDR1 is SGHRS and CDR2 is YFSETQ. The CDR3 nucleotides read TGCGCCAGCAGCTTAGAGGGGGCCGATGGGGGCTACACCTTC. Translation gives CASSLEGADGGYTF.

The J gene is TRBJ1-1, the V gene TRBV5-1, with 7 bases aligning to TRBD1. The CDR3 runs 15 residues. The germline CDR1 and CDR2 sequences are SGHRS and YFSETQ. The ends lost 3 bases at V and 1 base at J; junction bases unmatched: 6. CDR3 bases: TGCGCCAGCAGCTGGGGGAGGACAGGGAACACTGAAGCTTTCTTT. Its protein product is CASSWGRTGNTEAFF.

V usage is TRBV11-2 and J usage is TRBJ2-1; possible D gene TRBD2, 7 bases. V shed 7 bases and J shed 8 bases, with 21 bases lying between them. CDR3 length equals 15 residues. Looked up from germline, CDR1 is SGHAT and CDR2 is FQNNGV. The CDR3 spells CASTLREGGQDEQFF. CDR3 sequence (DNA): TGTGCCAGCACCCTTAGAGAGGGGGGGCAGGATGAGCAGTTCTTC.

This chain links TRBV10-3 with TRBJ2-3; perhaps TRBD1 as D (5 bases). Trimming took 5 bases from V and 0 from J, leaving 9 bases between them. The CDR3 has 14 amino acids. CDR1 and CDR2 (germline): ENHRY, SYGVKD. The CDR3 sequence is CAISRQTSTDTQYF. In DNA form, the CDR3 reads TGTGCCATCAGTAGACAGACTAGCACAGATACGCAGTATTTT.

This clone was observed a single time. The chain joins TRBV29-1 to TRBJ1-3; D not certain. The germline V gene encodes CDR1 SQVTM and CDR2 ANQGSEA. V lost 4 bases and J 2 bases, leaving 6 bases between the germline ends. The CDR3 consists of 12 residues. The CDR3 region has the DNA TGCAGCGTTGTGACACCTGGAAACACCATATATTTT. Its protein is CSVVTPGNTIYF.

The chain uses TRBV28 and TRBJ2-1; 8 positions match TRBD2. The CDR3 covers 17 residues. Germline V lookup: CDR1 MDHEN, CDR2 SYDVKM. J was trimmed by 5 bases and V by 2 bases; bases with no gene match: 11. The CDR3: CASSLHLLAVPNNEQFF. The CDR3 nucleotides are TGTGCCAGCAGTTTACACCTACTAGCGGTCCCAAACAATGAGCAGTTCTTC.

V is TRBV6-2 or TRBV6-3 and J is TRBJ2-7, with 10 bases aligning to TRBD1. Germline V gives CDR1 MNHEY, CDR2 SVGEGT. The J segment lost 2 bases and the V segment lost 6 bases, leaving 7 bases of the junction unmatched. CDR3 length equals 15 residues. The CDR3 DNA follows: TGTGCCAGCAGCCCCCCCGGGACAGGGGCCTACGAGCAGTACTTC. Amino acids: CASSPPGTGAYEQYF.

J is TRBJ2-7 and V is TRBV2, with 7 bases aligning to TRBD2. This CDR3 is 14 amino acids long. V gave up 10 bases and J gave up 6 bases; unmatched junction bases: 15. Per germline, CDR1 SNHLY and CDR2 FYNNEI. The CDR3 is CATALARGPGEQYF. CDR3 nucleotide sequence: TGTGCCACCGCACTAGCGCGAGGACCTGGCGAGCAGTACTTC.

This clone was seen just once. The V gene is TRBV19, the J gene TRBJ1-5; TRBD1 might be the D (5 bases). Looked up from germline, CDR1 is LNHDA and CDR2 is SQIVND (reference sequence). The CDR3 spans 13 residues. With 5 bases removed from V and 7 bases from J, the gap between germline ends came to 12 bases. CDR3 amino acids: CASSLSGDQPQHF. DNA of the CDR3: TGTGCCAGTAGTCTCTCGGGGGACCAGCCCCAGCATTTT.

The genes are TRBV20-1 and TRBJ1-2; D unresolved. The germline V gene encodes CDR1 DFQATT and CDR2 SNEGSKA (reference sequence). This CDR3 region has 10 residues. Trimming left V 6 bases short and J 8 bases short, with 10 bases between. DNA of the CDR3: TGCAGTGCCCCGACTCAGGGCTACACCTTC. Protein sequence: CSAPTQGYTF.

V is TRBV13 and J is TRBJ2-7, with a possible D match to TRBD2 (7 bases). Trimming shortened V by 7 bases and J by 4 bases, and 17 bases separated the two germline ends. Germline CDR1 is PRHDT and CDR2 is FYEKMQ (reference sequence). This CDR3 has 14 amino acids. The CDR3 spells CASKGGGMGYEQYF. The CDR3 region has the DNA TGTGCCAGCAAGGGCGGGGGCATGGGGTACGAGCAGTACTTC.

The chain uses TRBV12-3 or TRBV12-4 and TRBJ1-2; D is undetermined. V was pared by 4 bases and J by 2 bases, with 8 bases between. The CDR3 length is 13 residues. The CDR3 DNA is TGTGCCAGCAGTTCGACTTTGAACTATGGCTACACCTTC. Translation: CASSSTLNYGYTF.

V and J are TRBV28 and TRBJ1-5; the D gene is possibly TRBD1 (5 bases). The V end was cut by 2 bases, the J end by 2 bases, with 22 bases between. The germline V gene has CDR1 MDHEN and CDR2 SYDVKM. The CDR3 length is 19 residues. The CDR3 here is CASSLGWGSGASGNQPQHF. CDR3 coding DNA: TGTGCCAGCAGTTTAGGGTGGGGCAGTGGAGCTTCCGGCAATCAGCCCCAGCATTTT.

The chain combines TRBV28 with TRBJ1-2, with D unclear. Germline lookup yields CDR1 MDHEN and CDR2 SYDVKM. The V and J ends lost 5 bases and 6 bases respectively, with 4 bases between them. The CDR3 covers 10 residues. Here the CDR3 reads CASSLDGYTF. Here the CDR3 DNA reads TGTGCCAGCAGTCTTGATGGCTACACCTTC.

The genes are TRBV6-5 and TRBJ1-4; D is undetermined. With 8 bases removed from V and 6 bases from J, the gap between germline ends came to 16 bases. Germline CDR1 reads MNHEY; CDR2 reads SVGAGI. CDR3 size: 14 residues. The CDR3 spells CASGRRSRDEKLFF. In DNA form, the CDR3 reads TGTGCCAGCGGCCGGCGTTCCCGGGATGAAAAACTGTTTTTT.

V usage is TRBV18 and J usage is TRBJ2-7; 7 bases line up with TRBD1. This CDR3 region has 15 residues. V lost 6 bases, J lost 5 bases, and 13 bases stayed unmatched. Looked up from germline, CDR1 is KGHSH and CDR2 is LQKENI. The CDR3 nucleotides are TGTGCCAGCTCTATACGAGCATTAGGGGGCGACGAGCAGTACTTC. This sequence encodes CASSIRALGGDEQYF.

The V gene is TRBV7-3, the J gene TRBJ2-7, with TRBD2 matching 9 bases. Trimming cost V 3 bases and J 0 bases; bases outside gene matches: 3. The CDR3 contains 15 residues. The germline V gene encodes CDR1 SGHTA and CDR2 FQGTGA. Here the CDR3 reads CASSLASGASYEQYF. CDR3 bases: TGTGCCAGCAGCTTGGCTAGCGGGGCCTCCTACGAGCAGTACTTC. Supplemented by reference TRBV7-3 and TRBJ2-7, the full variable domain reads GAGVSQTPSNKVTEKGKYVELRCDPISGHTALYWYRQSLGQGPEFLIYFQGTGAADDSGLPNDRFFAVRPEGSVSTLKIQRTERGDSAVYLCASSLASGASYEQYFGPGTRLTVT.